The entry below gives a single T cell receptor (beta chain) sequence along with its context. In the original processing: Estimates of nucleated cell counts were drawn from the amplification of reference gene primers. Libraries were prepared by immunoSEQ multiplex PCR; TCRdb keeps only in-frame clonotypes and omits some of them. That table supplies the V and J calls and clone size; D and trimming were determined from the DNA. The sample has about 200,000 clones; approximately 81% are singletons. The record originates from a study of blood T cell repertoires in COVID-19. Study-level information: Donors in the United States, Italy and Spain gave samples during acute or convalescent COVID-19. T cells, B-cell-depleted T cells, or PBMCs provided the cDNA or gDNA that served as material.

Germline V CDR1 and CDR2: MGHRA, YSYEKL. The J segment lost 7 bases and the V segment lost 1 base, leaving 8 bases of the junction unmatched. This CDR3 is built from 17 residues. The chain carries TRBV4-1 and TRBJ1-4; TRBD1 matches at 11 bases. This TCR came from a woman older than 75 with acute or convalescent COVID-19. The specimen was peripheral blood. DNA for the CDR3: TGCGCCAGCAGCCAAGTGGGGCTCGGGACAGGGGGTGAAAAACTGTTTTTT. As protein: CASSQVGLGTGGEKLFF.